This T cell receptor (beta chain) appears in the sequencing data of a study of T cell repertoires in cytomegalovirus infection. Overall study context: Both a matching HLA type and CMV infection were indicated by public TCR beta signatures. Study conclusions and caveats: Across the ex vivo response, the dominant clonotypes were HLA-C-restricted CMV-specific TCR beta clonotypes. Pooled public TCR beta family frequency picked out CMV carriers with the relevant HLA.

TCRdb re-called the reads through MiXCR, storing one row per CDR3 protein. Here the sample spans 600,000 to 800,000 distinct CDR3 sequences, 20% to 25% being singletons. Comment on this clonotype: Its antigen is currently unknown.

Trimming removed 2 bases from V and 8 bases from J, with 4 bases in between. The CDR3 covers 11 residues. The specimen was CD8+ T cells from PBMCs. The V call is TRBV12-3 or TRBV12-4, the J call TRBJ1-5; D gene unclear. This TCR was sampled from a human donor in good health (CMV status not recorded). Some clones in this sample may be carry-over from other donors' samples. The CDR3 protein is CASSLREPQHF. The CDR3 DNA sequence: TGTGCCAGCAGTTTAAGGGAGCCCCAGCATTTT.